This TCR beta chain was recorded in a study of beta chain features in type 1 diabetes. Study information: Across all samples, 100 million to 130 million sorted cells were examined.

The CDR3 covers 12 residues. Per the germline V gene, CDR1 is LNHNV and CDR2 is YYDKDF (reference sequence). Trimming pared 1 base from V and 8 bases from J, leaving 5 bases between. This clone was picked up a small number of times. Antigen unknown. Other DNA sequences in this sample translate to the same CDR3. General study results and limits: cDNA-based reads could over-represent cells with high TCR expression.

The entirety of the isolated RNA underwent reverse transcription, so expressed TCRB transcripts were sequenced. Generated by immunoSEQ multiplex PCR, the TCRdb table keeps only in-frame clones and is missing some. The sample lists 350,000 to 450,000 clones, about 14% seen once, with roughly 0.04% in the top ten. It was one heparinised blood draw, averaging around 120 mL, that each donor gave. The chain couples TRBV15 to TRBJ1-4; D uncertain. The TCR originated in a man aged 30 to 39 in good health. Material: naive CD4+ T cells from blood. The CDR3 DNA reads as TGTGCCACCAGCAGAGTAGGCGAAAAACTGTTTTTT. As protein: CATSRVGEKLFF.